The T cell receptor (beta chain) described here comes from a study of blood T cell repertoires in COVID-19. Study summary: Italy, Spain and the United States were the sources of the convalescent and acute COVID-19 samples.

This CDR3 is built from 13 residues. Looked up from germline, CDR1 is LNHNV and CDR2 is YYDKDF (reference sequence). The V and J ends lost 0 bases and 7 bases respectively, with 8 bases between them. The method was immunoSEQ multiplex PCR; TCRdb's version includes in-frame clones alone and lacks a portion of them. The sample carries over 200,000 clones, approximately 78% recorded once. The sequence came from a woman in her thirties or forties with acute or convalescent COVID-19. V and J are TRBV15 and TRBJ2-3; no clear D. Sequencing input: peripheral blood. For the CDR3, the DNA is TGTGCCACCAGCAGAGATTCTATACATACGCAGTATTTT. As protein: CATSRDSIHTQYF.